Reported below is one TCR beta chain. This record comes from a study of blood T cell repertoires in COVID-19. CDR3 length equals 15 residues. V lost 4 bases, J lost 0 bases, and 5 bases stayed unmatched. Germline CDR1 SGHNT, CDR2 YENEEA. The data were produced by immunoSEQ multiplex PCR, yet TCRdb's version contains in-frame clones alone and is incomplete. The repertoire holds 85,000 to 100,000 clones, around 88% seen once, with 2.1% in the top ten. The sample was peripheral blood. This sequence originates from a man aged 45 to 65 with COVID-19, enrolled during active disease. The chain is built from TRBV11-3 and TRBJ1-1, with 7 bases lining up with TRBD1. This chain's CDR3 is CASSSKGAMNTEAFF. In DNA form, the CDR3 reads TGTGCCAGCAGCTCGAAGGGGGCGATGAACACTGAAGCTTTCTTT.